The T cell receptor beta chain under discussion was sequenced for a study of blood T cell repertoires in COVID-19. As for the study in general: The samples span acute and convalescent COVID-19 from the United States, Italy and Spain. T cells, B-cell-depleted T cells, or PBMCs supplied cDNA or gDNA.

Under the authors' procedure: Amplifying reference gene primers gave estimates of nucleated cell counts. The repertoire was sequenced with immunoSEQ multiplex PCR; TCRdb's copy has only in-frame clones and lacks some. The V and J calls and the clone size are those of that table, but D and trimming were determined from the DNA. Of fewer than 150,000 clones listed, more than 80% are singletons. Seattle patient enrollment occurred during active infection, with longitudinal follow-up thereafter. Germline V gene lookup returns CDR1 SQVTM and CDR2 ANQGSEA. There are 16 residues in the CDR3. V lost 6 bases and J lost 4; bases outside the gene matches: 13.

The material sequenced was peripheral blood. The chain recombines TRBV29-1 with TRBJ2-1; 9 bases fit TRBD2. The receptor's source is a woman aged 60-75 years with COVID-19, enrolled during active disease. The CDR3 here is CSVVSTTSGYYNEQFF. DNA of the CDR3: TGCAGCGTAGTAAGCACTACTAGCGGGTATTACAATGAGCAGTTCTTC.